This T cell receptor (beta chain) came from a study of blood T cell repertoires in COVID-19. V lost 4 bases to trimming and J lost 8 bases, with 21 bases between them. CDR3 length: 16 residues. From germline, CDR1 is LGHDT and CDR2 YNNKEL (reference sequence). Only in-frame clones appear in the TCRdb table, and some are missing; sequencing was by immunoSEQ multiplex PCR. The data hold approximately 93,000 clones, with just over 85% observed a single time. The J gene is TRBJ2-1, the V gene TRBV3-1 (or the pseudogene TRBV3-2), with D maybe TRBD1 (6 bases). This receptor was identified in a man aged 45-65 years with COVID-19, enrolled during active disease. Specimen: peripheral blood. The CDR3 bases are TGTGCCAGCAGCCCCACCGGGACAAGGAACCTGTATGAGCAGTTCTTC. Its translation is CASSPTGTRNLYEQFF.